Below are 28 T cell receptor beta chains sequenced from a single sample in a study of cytomegalovirus exposure and HLA in healthy donors. PCR used 60 Vbeta primers and 13 Jbeta primers. Measured with immunoSEQ multiplex PCR; TCRdb has only the in-frame clones, and not every one. The data contain 100,000 to 150,000 clones, around 71% of them singletons. The sequenced sample consisted of PBMCs. The source of these receptors is a woman aged 60-75 years in good health and CMV-seropositive.

This clone turned up a few times. V gene TRBV10-3 combines with J gene TRBJ2-7, with D possibly TRBD1 on 6 matching bases. The CDR3 has 11 residues. V was pared by 10 bases and J by 5 bases, with 12 bases between. Looked up from germline, CDR1 is ENHRY and CDR2 is SYGVKD. The CDR3 is CATATGNEQYF. The CDR3 DNA follows: TGTGCCACCGCTACAGGGAACGAGCAGTACTTC.

This chain uses TRBV7-3 with TRBJ1-5, with 9 bases lining up with TRBD1. Germline values: CDR1 SGHTA, CDR2 FQGTGA. Trimming took 2 bases from V and 5 from J; bases not matched to a gene: 4. This CDR3 spans 15 amino acids. CDR3 in DNA: TGTGCCAGCAGCTTAGGTGGGGACAGGGATCAGCCCCAGCATTTT. Its translation: CASSLGGDRDQPQHF.

The chain employs TRBV2 and TRBJ1-6; unclear D gene. The CDR3 contains 12 residues. V was trimmed by 7 bases and J by 10 bases, leaving 11 bases between them. Germline CDR1 SNHLY, CDR2 FYNNEI. CDR3 DNA sequence: TGTGCCAGCAACCGGGTCCCATCACCCCTCCACTTT. Translated: CASNRVPSPLHF. Looking up the rest from reference TRBV2 and TRBJ1-6 gives the full variable domain: EPEVTQTPSHQVTQMGQEVILRCVPISNHLYFYWYRQILGQKVEFLVSFYNNEISEKSEIFDDQFSVERPDGSNFTLKIRSTKLEDSAMYFCASNRVPSPLHFGNGTRLTVT.

There are a few counts of this clone. This chain connects TRBV10-3 to TRBJ1-5; 10 nucleotides line up with TRBD1. After removal of 8 bases from V and 4 bases from J, the junction contained 2 bases not matched to a gene. Germline V gene sequence: CDR1 ENHRY, CDR2 SYGVKD. CDR3 length equals 13 residues. The CDR3 loop is CAIGQGENQPQHF. In DNA form, the CDR3 reads TGTGCCATCGGACAGGGGGAGAATCAGCCCCAGCATTTT.

Notes on this clone: An end of the junction does not agree with germline; a read error may underlie this. The chain combines TRBV6-6 with TRBJ2-5, with a tentative D call TRBD1 (7 bases). The J call is in doubt because the DNA end fits TRBJ2-7 better. CDR1 MNHNY and CDR2 SVGAGI come from the germline V gene (reference sequence). The CDR3 loop spans 14 amino acids. In DNA, the CDR3 is TGTGCCAGCAGTATTGACAGGGACTCCAACGAGCAGTACTTC. Translated: CASSIDRDSNEQYF.

This rearrangement joins TRBV5-1 to TRBJ1-1; TRBD1 aligns across 7 bases. With V trimmed by 4 bases and J by 0 bases, 6 bases remained unmatched. The CDR3 sequence is 15 residues long. Germline CDR1 is SGHRS and CDR2 is YFSETQ. In nucleotides, the CDR3 is TGCGCCAGCAGCGGCGGGGACAGCATGAACACTGAAGCTTTCTTT. This sequence encodes CASSGGDSMNTEAFF.

This clone was observed a few times. V usage is TRBV6-6 and J usage is TRBJ2-1, with unresolved D. The CDR3 has 12 residues. Germline CDR1 reads MNHNY; CDR2 reads SVGAGI (reference sequence). Trimming pared 8 bases from V and 7 bases from J, leaving 12 bases between. Here the CDR3 reads CASSSLANEQFF. The CDR3 DNA reads as TGTGCCAGCTCCTCCCTTGCGAATGAGCAGTTCTTC.

The J gene is TRBJ1-5, the V gene TRBV9; D is undetermined. Germline V gives CDR1 SGDLS, CDR2 YYNGEE. The CDR3 totals 14 residues. V was shortened by 0 bases and J by 0 bases, with 4 bases between the two germline ends. This CDR3 reads CASSVGASNQPQHF. CDR3 sequence (DNA): TGTGCCAGCAGCGTAGGGGCTAGCAATCAGCCCCAGCATTTT.

This chain joins TRBV2 and TRBJ1-5; D is perhaps TRBD1 (6 bases). This CDR3 has 14 amino acids. The germline V gene encodes CDR1 SNHLY and CDR2 FYNNEI. The germline V and J ends were trimmed by 8 bases and 5 bases, with 16 bases remaining between them. The CDR3 sequence: CASGAGTTYQPQHF. The DNA for the CDR3 is TGTGCCAGCGGCGCCGGGACAACATATCAGCCCCAGCATTTT.

V gene TRBV19 combines with J gene TRBJ1-1, with D maybe TRBD1 (6 bases). The germline V and J ends were trimmed by 7 bases and 4 bases, with 16 bases remaining between them. The CDR3 has 14 amino acids. Germline CDR1 LNHDA, CDR2 SQIVND (reference sequence). The CDR3 protein is CASTRGQIATEAFF. The CDR3 DNA is TGTGCCAGTACCAGGGGCCAGATTGCCACTGAAGCTTTCTTT.

The chain links TRBV7-6 to TRBJ2-7; 7 bases fit TRBD1. The CDR3 sequence is 14 residues long. V lost 0 bases and J lost 6; bases outside the gene matches: 5. Germline V gene sequence: CDR1 SGHVS, CDR2 FNYEAQ. CDR3 amino acids: CASSLADRAGEQYF. In DNA, the CDR3 is TGTGCCAGCAGCTTAGCTGACAGGGCGGGCGAGCAGTACTTC.

V usage is TRBV9 and J usage is TRBJ1-2; tentatively, D is TRBD1 (6 bases). The CDR3 length is 16 residues. Trimming shortened V by 2 bases and J by 8 bases, and 22 bases separated the two germline ends. The germline V gene has CDR1 SGDLS and CDR2 YYNGEE. This CDR3 is CASSVLARGSRDGYTF. The CDR3 bases are TGTGCCAGCAGCGTTCTGGCCAGGGGCAGCCGAGACGGCTACACCTTC. Using reference TRBV9 and TRBJ1-2 for the parts outside the CDR3, the full variable domain is DSGVTQTPKHLITATGQRVTLRCSPRSGDLSVYWYQQSLDQGLQFLIQYYNGEERAKGNILERFSAQQFPDLHSELNLSSLELGDSALYFCASSVLARGSRDGYTFGSGTRLTVV.

V gene TRBV7-2 combines with J gene TRBJ2-7; 8 bases align to TRBD1. The CDR3 is 16 residues long. The germline gives CDR1 SGHTA, CDR2 FQGNSA. Trimming cost V 10 bases and J 1 base; bases outside gene matches: 15. CDR3 DNA sequence: TGTGCCACCGACACGTCCGACAGGGGAAGTTCCTACGAGCAGTACTTC. This codes for CATDTSDRGSSYEQYF.

This rearrangement joins TRBV10-1 to TRBJ1-1; D perhaps matches TRBD1 (5 bases). Trimming took 0 bases from V and 6 from J, leaving 8 bases between them. Germline CDR1 is WNHNN and CDR2 is SYGVQD (reference sequence). The CDR3 consists of 13 residues. The CDR3: CASSESGVSEAFF. In DNA, the CDR3 is TGCGCCAGCAGTGAGTCAGGGGTATCTGAAGCTTTCTTT.

The chain carries TRBV7-9 and TRBJ1-3; weak D call: TRBD1 (5 bases). Germline CDR1 reads SEHNR; CDR2 reads FQNEAQ (reference sequence). The CDR3 loop spans 14 amino acids. V was clipped by 2 bases and J by 4 bases, with 9 bases between them. CDR3 in DNA: TGTGCCAGCAGCTTATGGGGGGACGGAAACACCATATATTTT. It codes for CASSLWGDGNTIYF.

The chain has TRBV6-5 and TRBJ2-2; no firm D call. CDR3 size: 14 residues. V was trimmed by 2 bases and J by 7 bases, leaving 11 bases between them. CDR1 and CDR2 from the germline V gene are MNHEY and SVGAGI. The CDR3 spells CASSYHSLYGELFF. For the CDR3, the DNA is TGTGCCAGCAGTTACCACTCACTATACGGGGAGCTGTTTTTT.

The chain uses TRBV27 and TRBJ2-5, with 9 positions matching TRBD2. CDR3 size: 13 residues. Germline assignment: CDR1 MNHEY and CDR2 SMNVEV (reference sequence). With V trimmed by 7 bases and J by 7 bases, 7 bases remained unmatched. DNA of the CDR3: TGTGCCAGCACCCTAGCGGGGTCGGGGACCCAGTACTTC. It is translated as CASTLAGSGTQYF.

V gene TRBV2 combines with J gene TRBJ2-7, with no clear D. This CDR3 comprises 11 residues. V lost 7 bases, J lost 3 bases, and 7 bases lay in between. The germline V gene encodes CDR1 SNHLY and CDR2 FYNNEI. This CDR3 is CASNLDYEQYF. In DNA, the CDR3 is TGTGCCAGCAATTTAGACTACGAGCAGTACTTC.

This clone was detected a few times. The V call is TRBV14, the J call TRBJ1-2, with D perhaps matching TRBD1 (6 bases). V was clipped by 1 base and J by 8 bases, with 11 bases between them. In germline, CDR1 is SGHDN, CDR2 FVKESK. The CDR3 is 13 amino acids. CDR3: CASSQGAQGGYTF. DNA for the CDR3: TGTGCCAGCAGCCAAGGGGCCCAGGGGGGCTACACCTTC.

The rearrangement joins TRBV1 to TRBJ2-5; TRBD2, the D gene given by the table, was not confirmed from the DNA. TRBV1 is flagged as a pseudogene. The CDR3 contains 14 residues. The DNA for the CDR3 is TGCACCAGCAGCCAAGTTGCTAGACAAGAGACCCAGTACTTC. Residues: CTSSQVARQETQYF.

The rearrangement joins TRBV5-1 to TRBJ1-2, with 9 bases lining up with TRBD1. The CDR3 consists of 14 residues. CDR1 is SGHRS and CDR2 is YFSETQ in the germline V gene. V lost 3 bases to trimming and J lost 7 bases; unmatched junction nucleotides: 7. This CDR3 is CASSSGTGGLGYTF. DNA for the CDR3: TGCGCCAGCAGCTCCGGCACAGGGGGCCTTGGCTACACCTTC.

The chain combines TRBV9 with TRBJ2-1; D may be TRBD2 (5 bases). Trimming pared 0 bases from V and 10 bases from J, leaving 11 bases between. Germline V gene data show CDR1 as SGDLS and CDR2 as YYNGEE. This CDR3 is 13 amino acids long. The CDR3 is CASSVEAGIEQFF. The CDR3 nucleotides read TGTGCCAGCAGCGTAGAGGCCGGGATAGAGCAGTTCTTC.

This clone has only a few counts. V and J are TRBV5-5 and TRBJ1-1; tentatively, D is TRBD1 (5 bases). V dropped 1 base and J dropped 4 bases, with 8 bases sitting between them. Germline loops: CDR1 SGHKS, CDR2 YYEKEE (reference sequence). There are 13 residues in the CDR3. CDR3 sequence reads: CASSLPGGTEAFF. In DNA form, the CDR3 reads TGTGCCAGCAGCTTGCCGGGGGGCACTGAAGCTTTCTTT.

This clone has only a few counts. The rearrangement joins TRBV13 to TRBJ1-1; 8 nucleotides match TRBD1. V gave up 5 bases and J gave up 0 bases; unmatched junction bases: 8. Germline CDR1 PRHDT, CDR2 FYEKMQ (reference sequence). The length of the CDR3 is 16 residues. CDR3 protein: CASSASGGSMNTEAFF. The CDR3 DNA is TGTGCCAGCAGCGCGTCAGGGGGCTCCATGAACACTGAAGCTTTCTTT.

The chain recombines TRBV5-1 with TRBJ2-7, with D unresolved. In germline, CDR1 is SGHRS, CDR2 YFSETQ. The CDR3 contains 14 residues. V lost 4 bases and J 3 bases, leaving 14 bases between the germline ends. The CDR3 spells CASSPADSIYEQYF. The CDR3 bases are TGCGCCAGCAGCCCCGCAGATTCGATCTACGAGCAGTACTTC.

The J gene is TRBJ2-3, the V gene TRBV4-2; tentatively, D is TRBD2 (7 bases). The V gene lost 0 bases and the J gene lost 7 bases, with 17 bases spanning the gap. Germline assignment: CDR1 LGHNA and CDR2 YNFKEQ. CDR3 length: 16 amino acids. CDR3 amino acids: CASSQEKEGGPNTQYF. CDR3 coding DNA: TGTGCCAGCAGCCAAGAAAAGGAGGGGGGGCCAAATACGCAGTATTTT.

This clone was counted only a few times. The chain has TRBV18 and TRBJ2-7; weak D call: TRBD2 (6 bases). Looked up from germline, CDR1 is KGHSH and CDR2 is LQKENI. V was shortened by 5 bases and J by 3 bases, with 11 bases between the two germline ends. CDR3 length: 13 residues. DNA of the CDR3: TGTGCCAGCTCAGCGGGACTTGACTACGAGCAGTACTTC. Residues: CASSAGLDYEQYF.

This clone appeared once. The chain uses TRBV7-6 and TRBJ2-2, with TRBD1 identical over 8 bases. V shed 2 bases, J shed 4 bases, and the junction held 12 bases outside the gene matches. CDR1 SGHVS and CDR2 FNYEAQ come from the germline V gene. This CDR3 spans 18 amino acids. The CDR3 sequence: CASSLRSPQGALTGELFF. CDR3 coding DNA: TGTGCCAGCAGCTTACGGTCTCCCCAGGGGGCCCTCACCGGGGAGCTGTTTTTT.